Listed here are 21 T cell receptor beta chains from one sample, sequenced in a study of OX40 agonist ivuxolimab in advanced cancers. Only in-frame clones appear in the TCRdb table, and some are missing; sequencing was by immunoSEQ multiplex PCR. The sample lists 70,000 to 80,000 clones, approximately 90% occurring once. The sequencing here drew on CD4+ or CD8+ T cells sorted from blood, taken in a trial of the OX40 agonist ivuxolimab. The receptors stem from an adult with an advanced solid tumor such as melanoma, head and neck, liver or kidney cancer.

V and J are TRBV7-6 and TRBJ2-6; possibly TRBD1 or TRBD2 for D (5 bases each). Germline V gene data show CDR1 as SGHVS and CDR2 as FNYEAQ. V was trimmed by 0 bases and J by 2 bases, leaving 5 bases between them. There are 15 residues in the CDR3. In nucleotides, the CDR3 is TGTGCCAGCAGCTTAGCGGGGGCTGGGGCCAACGTCCTGACTTTC. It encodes CASSLAGAGANVLTF.

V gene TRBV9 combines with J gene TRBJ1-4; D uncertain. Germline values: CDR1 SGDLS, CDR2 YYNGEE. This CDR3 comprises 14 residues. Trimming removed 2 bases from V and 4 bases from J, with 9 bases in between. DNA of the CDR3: TGTGCCAGCAGCGTCGAGGCGTATAATGAAAAACTGTTTTTT. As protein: CASSVEAYNEKLFF.

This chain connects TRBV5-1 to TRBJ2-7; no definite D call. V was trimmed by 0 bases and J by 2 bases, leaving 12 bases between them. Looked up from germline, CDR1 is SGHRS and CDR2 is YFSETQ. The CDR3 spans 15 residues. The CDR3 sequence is CASSLGWSTTYEQYF. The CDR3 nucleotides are TGCGCCAGCAGCTTGGGGTGGTCAACGACCTACGAGCAGTACTTC.

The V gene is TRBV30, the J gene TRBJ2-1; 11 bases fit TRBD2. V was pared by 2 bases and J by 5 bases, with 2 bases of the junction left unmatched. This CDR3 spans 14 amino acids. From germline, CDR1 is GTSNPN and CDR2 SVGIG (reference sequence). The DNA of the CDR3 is TGTGCCTGGAGTCTAGCGGGAGGTCACAATGAGCAGTTCTTC. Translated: CAWSLAGGHNEQFF.

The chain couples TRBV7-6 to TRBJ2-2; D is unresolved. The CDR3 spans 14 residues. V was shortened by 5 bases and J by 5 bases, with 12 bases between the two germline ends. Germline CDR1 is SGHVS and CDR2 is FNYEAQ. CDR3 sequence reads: CASSLGTSTGELFF. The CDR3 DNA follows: TGTGCCAGCAGCCTCGGAACCTCAACCGGGGAGCTGTTTTTT.

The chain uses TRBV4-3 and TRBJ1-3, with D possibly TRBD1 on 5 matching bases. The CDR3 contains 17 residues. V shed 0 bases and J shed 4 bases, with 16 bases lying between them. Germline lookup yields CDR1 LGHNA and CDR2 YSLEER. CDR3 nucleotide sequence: TGCGCCAGCAGCCAAGATCTTTCCAGCCAGGGAGGAAACACCATATATTTT. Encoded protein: CASSQDLSSQGGNTIYF.

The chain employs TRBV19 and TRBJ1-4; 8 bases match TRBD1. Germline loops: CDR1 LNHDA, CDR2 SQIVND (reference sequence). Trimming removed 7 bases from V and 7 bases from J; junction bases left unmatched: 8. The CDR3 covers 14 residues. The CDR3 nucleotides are TGTGCCAGTACGAGTGGGGACAGGCCTGAAAAACTGTTTTTT. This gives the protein CASTSGDRPEKLFF.

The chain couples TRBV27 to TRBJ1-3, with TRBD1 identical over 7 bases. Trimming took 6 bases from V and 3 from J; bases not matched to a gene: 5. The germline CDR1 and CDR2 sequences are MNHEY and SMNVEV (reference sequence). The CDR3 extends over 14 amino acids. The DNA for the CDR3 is TGTGCCAGCAGCTTCAGACAGGGTGGAAACACCATATATTTT. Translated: CASSFRQGGNTIYF.

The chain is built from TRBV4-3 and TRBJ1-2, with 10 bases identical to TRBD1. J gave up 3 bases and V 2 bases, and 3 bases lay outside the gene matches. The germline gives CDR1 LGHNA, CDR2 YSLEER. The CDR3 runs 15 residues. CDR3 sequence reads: CASSQQTGGDYGYTF. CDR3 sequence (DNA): TGCGCCAGCAGCCAACAGACAGGGGGCGACTATGGCTACACCTTC.

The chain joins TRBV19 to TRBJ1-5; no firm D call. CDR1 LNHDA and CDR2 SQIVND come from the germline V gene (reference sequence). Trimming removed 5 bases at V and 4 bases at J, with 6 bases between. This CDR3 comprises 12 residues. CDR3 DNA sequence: TGTGCCAGTAGTCTCAGAAATCAGCCCCAGCATTTT. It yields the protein CASSLRNQPQHF.

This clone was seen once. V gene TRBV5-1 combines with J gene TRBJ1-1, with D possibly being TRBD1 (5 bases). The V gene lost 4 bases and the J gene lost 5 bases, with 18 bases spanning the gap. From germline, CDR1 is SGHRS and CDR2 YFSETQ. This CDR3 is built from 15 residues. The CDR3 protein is CASSPFGGDGTEAFF. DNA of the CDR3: TGCGCCAGCAGCCCGTTTGGAGGGGATGGGACTGAAGCTTTCTTT.

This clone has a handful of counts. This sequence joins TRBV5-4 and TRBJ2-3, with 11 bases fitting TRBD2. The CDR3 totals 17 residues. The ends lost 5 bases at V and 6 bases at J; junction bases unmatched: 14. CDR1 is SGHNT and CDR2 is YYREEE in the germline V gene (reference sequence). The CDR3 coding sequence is TGTGCCAGCAGTTCGCCGACTAGCGGGGTAAGGGTGGATACGCAGTATTTT. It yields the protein CASSSPTSGVRVDTQYF.

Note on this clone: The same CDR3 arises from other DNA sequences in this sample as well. Here the CDR3 DNA reads TGTGCCAGCAGTGCTCGGACTAGCACCAATGAGCAGTTCTTC. It is translated as CASSARTSTNEQFF. The V and J genes are TRBV6-6 and TRBJ2-1; 8 nucleotides line up with TRBD2. V dropped 5 bases and J dropped 6; count of bases not matched to a gene: 6. From germline, CDR1 is MNHNY and CDR2 SVGAGI (reference sequence). This CDR3 contains 14 residues.

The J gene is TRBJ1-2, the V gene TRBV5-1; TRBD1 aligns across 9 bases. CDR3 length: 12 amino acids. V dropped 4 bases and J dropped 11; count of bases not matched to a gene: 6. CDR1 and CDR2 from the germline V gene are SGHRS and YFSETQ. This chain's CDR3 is CASSTGTGFYTF. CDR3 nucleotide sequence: TGCGCCAGCAGCACAGGGACAGGGTTTTACACCTTC. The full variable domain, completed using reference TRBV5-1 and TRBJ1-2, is KAGVTQTPRYLIKTRGQQVTLSCSPISGHRSVSWYQQTPGQGLQFLFEYFSETQRNKGNFPGRFSGRQFSNSRSEMNVSTLELGDSALYLCASSTGTGFYTFGSGTRLTVV.

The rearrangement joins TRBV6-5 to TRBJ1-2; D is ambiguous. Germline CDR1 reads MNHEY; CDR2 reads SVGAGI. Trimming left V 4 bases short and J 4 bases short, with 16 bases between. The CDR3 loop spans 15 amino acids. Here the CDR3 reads CASSSTVGGGYGYTF. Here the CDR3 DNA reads TGTGCCAGCAGTTCGACGGTGGGAGGTGGCTATGGCTACACCTTC.

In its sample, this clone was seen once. This CDR3 is CASSEPGLGQNTEAFF. In nucleotides, the CDR3 is TGTGCCAGCAGTGAACCGGGCTTAGGGCAGAACACTGAAGCTTTCTTT. The chain uses TRBV6-1 and TRBJ1-1; no reliable D call. Germline V lookup: CDR1 MNHNS, CDR2 SASEGT. V was shortened by 2 bases and J by 1 base, with 14 bases between the two germline ends. This CDR3 comprises 16 residues.

The CDR3 bases are TGTGCCAGCTCACCCAATATGGCGCAGGGGGGGACCTACGAGCAGTACTTC. Translated, it gives CASSPNMAQGGTYEQYF. The chain joins TRBV18 to TRBJ2-7; D could derive from TRBD1 or TRBD2 (7 bases each). The germline gives CDR1 KGHSH, CDR2 LQKENI. Deletions cut 3 bases from V and 2 bases from J, with 20 bases between. This CDR3 region has 17 residues.

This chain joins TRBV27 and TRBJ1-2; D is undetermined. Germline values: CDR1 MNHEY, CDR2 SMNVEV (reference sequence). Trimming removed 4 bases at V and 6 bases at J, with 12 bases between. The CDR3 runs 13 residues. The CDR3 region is CASSSPSLDGYTF. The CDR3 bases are TGTGCCAGCAGTTCGCCCAGCCTGGATGGCTACACCTTC.

The CDR3 sequence is CASSYFPYYEQYF. The CDR3 nucleotides read TGTGCCAGCAGTTACTTCCCCTACTACGAGCAGTACTTC. The V call is TRBV6-5, the J call TRBJ2-7, with D unresolved. Trimming removed 1 base at V and 3 bases at J, with 7 bases between. This CDR3 comprises 13 residues. Germline values: CDR1 MNHEY, CDR2 SVGAGI.

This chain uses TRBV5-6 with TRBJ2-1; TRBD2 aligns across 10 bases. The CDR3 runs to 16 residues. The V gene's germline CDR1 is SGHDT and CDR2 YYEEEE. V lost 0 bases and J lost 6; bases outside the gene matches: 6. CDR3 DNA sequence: TGTGCCAGCAGCTTGGGGGCGGGACTAGCGCTCAATGAGCAGTTCTTC. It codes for CASSLGAGLALNEQFF.

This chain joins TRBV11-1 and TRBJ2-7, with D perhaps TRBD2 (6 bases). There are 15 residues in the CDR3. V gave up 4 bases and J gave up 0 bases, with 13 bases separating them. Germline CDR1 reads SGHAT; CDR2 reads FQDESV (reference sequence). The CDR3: CASSWGDQSSYEQYF. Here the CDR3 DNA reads TGTGCCAGCAGCTGGGGGGACCAAAGCTCCTACGAGCAGTACTTC.